The 18 T cell receptor beta chains below were found in one sample sequenced in a study of human T cells and chemical hapten exposure. Time point defined: pre-sensitization, week 0. Sample treatment: therapeutic diphenylcyclopropenone sensitization with weekly scalp DPC. TCRdb reprocessed the RACE reads via MiXCR and lists one record per CDR3 protein. The sample holds about 180,000 distinct CDR3 sequences, approximately 29% seen once. The input for sequencing was whole blood, taken in connection with sensitization to the hapten diphenylcyclopropenone (DPC). All receptors derive from a woman under 40 with alopecia areata. Some clones in this sample may be carry-over from other donors' samples.

In its sample, this clonotype was seen many times. The chain has TRBV7-2 and TRBJ2-2; TRBD2 matches 9 bases. The V segment lost 5 bases and the J segment 6 bases; nucleotides outside the gene matches: 10. Germline V gene lookup returns CDR1 SGHTA and CDR2 FQGNSA. The CDR3 has 16 residues. DNA for the CDR3: TGTGCCAGCAGCGCCCTCGCGGGGGGGAAGGCCGGGGAGCTGTTTTTT. Its translation: CASSALAGGKAGELFF.

In its sample, this clonotype was seen many times. This rearrangement joins TRBV15 to TRBJ2-6; the D is unclear. Germline V gene lookup returns CDR1 LNHNV and CDR2 YYDKDF (reference sequence). V dropped 5 bases and J dropped 1 base, with 9 bases sitting between them. This CDR3 contains 15 residues. CDR3: CATSGEESGANVLTF. In DNA, the CDR3 is TGTGCCACCAGCGGCGAGGAATCTGGGGCCAACGTCCTGACTTTC.

This chain connects TRBV18 to TRBJ1-4; D gene unclear. V lost 5 bases to trimming and J lost 4 bases, with 8 bases between them. The germline gives CDR1 KGHSH, CDR2 LQKENI. The CDR3 is made up of 13 amino acids. The CDR3 DNA is TGTGCCAGCTCATCGGACGTTAATGAAAAACTGTTTTTT. This sequence encodes CASSSDVNEKLFF.

DNA for the CDR3: TGCAGTGCTAGAGGGGCCCCGATTAGCGGGGGATACAATGAGCAGTTCTTC. It encodes CSARGAPISGGYNEQFF. The rearrangement joins TRBV20-1 to TRBJ2-1; 9 bases are a match to TRBD2. V gave up 1 base and J gave up 4 bases; unmatched junction bases: 11. This CDR3 is 17 amino acids long. Looked up from germline, CDR1 is DFQATT and CDR2 is SNEGSKA (reference sequence).

This clonotype was found a few times. V is TRBV9 and J is TRBJ1-1, with unresolved D. The CDR3 has 13 residues. With 1 base removed from V and 7 bases from J, the gap between germline ends came to 11 bases. Per germline, CDR1 SGDLS and CDR2 YYNGEE. CDR3 DNA: TGTGCCAGCAGCGTACGACCGATGGTTGAAGCTTTCTTT. This encodes CASSVRPMVEAFF.

A few counts support this clonotype. The chain uses TRBV5-1 and TRBJ1-5; D is ambiguous. Germline V CDR1 and CDR2: SGHRS, YFSETQ. CDR3 length: 13 residues. The V end was cut by 5 bases, the J end by 4 bases, with 10 bases between. The DNA of the CDR3 is TGCGCCAGCAGTGCAGGAGATAATCAGCCCCAGCATTTT. Amino acid sequence: CASSAGDNQPQHF. Variable domain in full (rest from reference TRBV5-1 and TRBJ1-5): KAGVTQTPRYLIKTRGQQVTLSCSPISGHRSVSWYQQTPGQGLQFLFEYFSETQRNKGNFPGRFSGRQFSNSRSEMNVSTLELGDSALYLCASSAGDNQPQHFGDGTRLSIL.

This clonotype was seen only a few times. CDR3: CATSRRTANTDTQYF. The CDR3 DNA reads as TGTGCCACCAGCCGTCGCACAGCCAACACAGATACGCAGTATTTT. The chain uses TRBV15 and TRBJ2-3; D ambiguous. Germline CDR1 and CDR2: LNHNV and YYDKDF (reference sequence). V was clipped by 5 bases and J by 2 bases, with 14 bases between them. This CDR3 spans 15 amino acids.

CDR3: CASSSAGGGGETQYF. The CDR3 DNA sequence: TGTGCCAGCAGCTCAGCGGGGGGGGGAGGAGAGACCCAGTACTTC. The chain recombines TRBV28 with TRBJ2-5, with 10 bases matching TRBD2. The CDR3 is 15 amino acids. The trim removed 6 bases at V and 4 bases at J, leaving 8 bases unmatched. Germline CDR1 is MDHEN and CDR2 is SYDVKM.

The J gene is TRBJ2-7, the V gene TRBV4-2, with D possibly being TRBD1 (5 bases). The CDR3 is 14 residues long. CDR1 is LGHNA, CDR2 YNFKEQ, per germline. The V gene lost 5 bases and the J gene lost 1 base, with 12 bases spanning the gap. In DNA form, the CDR3 reads TGTGCCAGCAGCGAAACCCAGGGTTCCTACGAGCAGTACTTC. Protein: CASSETQGSYEQYF.

The chain joins TRBV28 to TRBJ1-2, with 7 bases that match TRBD1. This CDR3 has 14 amino acids. The trim removed 7 bases at V and 0 bases at J, leaving 5 bases unmatched. Germline V gene sequence: CDR1 MDHEN, CDR2 SYDVKM. CDR3 amino acids: CASTGDSSNYGYTF. The DNA of the CDR3 is TGTGCCAGCACCGGGGACAGTTCTAACTATGGCTACACCTTC.

The chain recombines TRBV20-1 with TRBJ2-1; tentatively, D is TRBD1 or TRBD2 (5 bases each). Germline CDR1 DFQATT, CDR2 SNEGSKA (reference sequence). The CDR3 has 14 amino acids. V lost 5 bases to trimming and J lost 4 bases, with 15 bases between them. CDR3 residues: CSADPGTVYNEQFF. The CDR3 nucleotides read TGCAGTGCTGATCCCGGGACGGTATACAATGAGCAGTTCTTC.

The chain combines TRBV28 with TRBJ1-3; TRBD1 is a possible D gene (5 bases). CDR3 size: 11 residues. Germline assignment: CDR1 MDHEN and CDR2 SYDVKM. Trimming pared 5 bases from V and 9 bases from J, leaving 8 bases between. As DNA, the CDR3 is TGTGCCAGCAGTCCCCAGGGCACCATATATTTT. This encodes CASSPQGTIYF.

The chain joins TRBV11-2 to TRBJ1-6; no clear D. Germline CDR1 is SGHAT and CDR2 is FQNNGV. This CDR3 is built from 16 residues. V lost 2 bases and J 4 bases, leaving 12 bases between the germline ends. This CDR3 reads CASSLRPRPYNSPLHF. CDR3 nucleotide sequence: TGTGCCAGCAGCTTACGCCCCCGCCCATATAATTCACCCCTCCACTTT.

The rearrangement joins TRBV7-8 to TRBJ2-5; 7 positions match TRBD1. The CDR3 contains 16 residues. In germline, CDR1 is SGHVS, CDR2 FQNEAQ. V lost 2 bases to trimming and J lost 2 bases; unmatched junction nucleotides: 8. The CDR3 protein is CASSLTGQDVQETQYF. For the CDR3, the DNA is TGTGCCAGCAGCTTAACCGGACAGGACGTACAAGAGACCCAGTACTTC.

This clonotype was found a few times. The chain uses TRBV20-1 and TRBJ1-5; D remains unclear. Germline V gene data show CDR1 as DFQATT and CDR2 as SNEGSKA (reference sequence). Trimming pared 4 bases from V and 5 bases from J, leaving 0 bases between. The CDR3 extends over 9 amino acids. CDR3 bases: TGCAGTGCTAATCAGCCCCAGCATTTT. Its protein is CSANQPQHF.

This chain connects TRBV29-1 to TRBJ2-1, with D maybe TRBD1 (5 bases). V lost 6 bases to trimming and J lost 7 bases, with 16 bases between them. The V gene's germline CDR1 is SQVTM and CDR2 ANQGSEA. The CDR3 loop spans 13 amino acids. The DNA of the CDR3 is TGCAGCGTGTGGGGCACCCACATGAATGAGCAGTTCTTC. It translates to CSVWGTHMNEQFF.

The V call is TRBV3-1, the J call TRBJ2-5; no clear D gene. The CDR3 totals 14 residues. The V gene's germline CDR1 is LGHDT and CDR2 YNNKEL (reference sequence). V was pared by 0 bases and J by 2 bases, with 7 bases between. The CDR3 sequence is CASSQDGGQETQYF. CDR3 sequence (DNA): TGTGCCAGCAGCCAAGATGGTGGACAAGAGACCCAGTACTTC.

The V gene is TRBV28, the J gene TRBJ2-5, with TRBD2 as a possible D gene (6 bases). The CDR3 totals 16 residues. In germline, CDR1 is MDHEN, CDR2 SYDVKM. V was pared by 3 bases and J by 0 bases, with 14 bases between. The CDR3 region is CASSFLRSGYQETQYF. CDR3 nucleotide sequence: TGTGCCAGCAGTTTCCTTCGGAGCGGGTACCAAGAGACCCAGTACTTC.